The source of this T cell receptor (beta chain) is a study of blood T cell repertoires in COVID-19. The assay was immunoSEQ multiplex PCR, and TCRdb's table has in-frame clones only and misses some. The data contain about 80,000 clones, over 70% of them seen just once; the ten biggest clones take up roughly 15%. The germline V gene has CDR1 SGHTS and CDR2 YDEGEE. The V gene lost 2 bases and the J gene lost 0 bases, with 12 bases spanning the gap. The CDR3 covers 15 residues. This TCR derives from a human donor in a cohort sampled during active COVID-19. The V and J genes are TRBV5-8 and TRBJ2-7; D is possibly TRBD1 (5 bases). The specimen sequenced was peripheral blood. DNA for the CDR3: TGTGCCAGCAGCTTTAGTGGGGCAAGCTCCTACGAGCAGTACTTC. Translating it yields CASSFSGASSYEQYF.